This is a list of T cell receptor beta chains from one sample in a study of T-cell reconstitution after alpha-beta-depleted transplantation in children. TCRdb itself ran the PCR reads through MiXCR, one entry per CDR3 protein. The table has more than 450,000 distinct CDR3 sequences, about 17% seen once. The sequences come from PBMCs from the stem cell graft donor, collected from the stem cell graft. These receptors came from a human donor who donated a stem cell graft to a child with acute lymphoblastic leukemia. The CDR3 runs from the conserved cysteine through the conserved F or W. The D gene is left open where the match is weak. Clone size, where shown, is once, few, many, or a class for clones that have expanded.

>TRBV11-2|TRBD2|TRBJ2-1|once
TGTGCCAGCAGCTCGGGACTACCCGCCCACTACAATGAGCAGTTCTTC
CASSSGLPAHYNEQFF
>TRBV15|NA|TRBJ2-1|few
TGTGCCACCAGCAGAGATGGAAGGGGCATTAACAATGAGCAGTTCTTC
CATSRDGRGINNEQFF
>TRBV6-1|TRBD1|TRBJ1-1|NA
TGTGCCAGCAGCGCGGACAGGGGGATATGGGTCACTGAAGCTTTCTTT
CASSADRGIWVTEAFF
>TRBV27|NA|TRBJ2-7|NA
TGTGCCAGCAGTTTAGGCGGCAAATACTACGAGCAGTACTTC
CASSLGGKYYEQYF
>TRBV5-1|NA|TRBJ2-1|once
TGCGCCAGCAGCTTAGCGAAACACGCCTACAATGAGCAGTTCTTT
CASSLAKHAYNEQFF
>TRBV6-1|NA|TRBJ2-7|NA
TGTGCCAGCAGGGGGCTAGGGGATAAATACGAGCAGTACTTC
CASRGLGDKYEQYF
>TRBV6-5|TRBD2|TRBJ2-2|few
TGTGCCAGCAGCCCTTTTGGGGGGGCGAACACCGGGGAGCTGTTTTTT
CASSPFGGANTGELFF
>TRBV15|NA|TRBJ2-2|NA
TGTGCCACCAGCCGTCCGACAGGCACCGGGGAGCTGTTTTTT
CATSRPTGTGELFF
>TRBV20-1|NA|TRBJ2-1|NA
TGCAGTGCTAGAGAAGACCGTACTCACAATGAGCAGTTCTTC
CSAREDRTHNEQFF
>TRBV7-3|NA|TRBJ2-1|NA
TGTGCCAGCAGCTTAACGCTAGGAGATGAGCAGTTCTTC
CASSLTLGDEQFF
>TRBV27|TRBD1|TRBJ2-7|few
TGTGCCAGCAGTTTATGGCTAGGGGGCGGCGAGCAGTACTTC
CASSLWLGGGEQYF
>TRBV20-1|TRBD1|TRBJ2-7|NA
TGCAGTGCTACCCCCGGGGACAGGGTCGGCTACGAGCATTACTTC
CSATPGDRVGYEHYF
>TRBV6-1|TRBD1|TRBJ2-7|few
TGTGCCAGCAGTGAAGCAGGGACAGGGGGCTACGAGCAGTACTTC
CASSEAGTGGYEQYF
>TRBV14|TRBD2|TRBJ2-1|few
TGTGCCAGCACAAAAAGGACTAGCGGGATGTACAATGAGCAGTTCTTC
CASTKRTSGMYNEQFF
>TRBV11-3|NA|TRBJ1-6|NA
TGTGCCAGCAGCTTAGATGGGCGGATGGAGAATTCACCCCTCCACTTT
CASSLDGRMENSPLHF
>TRBV29-1|TRBD2|TRBJ2-2|NA
TGCAGCGTTGAAGGGCGGGGCGGGAGTCCCACCGGGGAGCTGTTTTTT
CSVEGRGGSPTGELFF
>TRBV5-1|NA|TRBJ2-1|NA
TGCGCCAGCAGGGGTACGACATACAATGAGCAGTTCTTC
CASRGTTYNEQFF
>TRBV29-1|NA|TRBJ2-2|few
TGCAGCGTTGAAATAGCAGGGGCGGCCGGGGAGCTGTTTTTT
CSVEIAGAAGELFF
>TRBV7-3|TRBD2|TRBJ2-5|NA
TGTGCCAGCAGCTTAAGACACGGGAGGGCCGGGGAGACCCAGTACTTC
CASSLRHGRAGETQYF
>TRBV12-3/TRBV12-4|NA|TRBJ2-1|NA
TGTGCCAGCAGTTTGGGCAGTTCCCCGGATACGAATGAGCAGTTCTTC
CASSLGSSPDTNEQFF
>TRBV16|NA|TRBJ2-1|NA
TGTGCCAGCAGCCCGTTGTTTGAGCAGTTCTTC
CASSPLFEQFF
>TRBV4-1|NA|TRBJ2-5|NA
TGCGCCAGCAGCCAGATCTGGGACCAGGGGCAAGAGACCCAGTACTTC
CASSQIWDQGQETQYF
>TRBV10-2|NA|TRBJ1-1|NA
TGCGCCAGCCTTAGGCCGGCGGACACTGAAGCTTTCTTT
CASLRPADTEAFF
>TRBV6-1|TRBD1|TRBJ1-1|NA
TGTGCCAGCGGACTCGGACAGGGCGTTGAAGCTTTCTTT
CASGLGQGVEAFF
>TRBV7-2|NA|TRBJ1-3|few
TGTGCCAGCAGCTTCAGGGTCCTCTCTGGAAACACCATATATTTT
CASSFRVLSGNTIYF
>TRBV20-1|TRBD2|TRBJ2-1|NA
TGCAGTGCCCCTACGACTAGCGGGAACTACAATGAGCAGTTCTTC
CSAPTTSGNYNEQFF
>TRBV7-9|TRBD1|TRBJ2-7|few
TGTGCCAGCAGCGGGACAGGATTAGGTGAAGTGTTCTACGAGCAGTACTTC
CASSGTGLGEVFYEQYF
>TRBV5-1|TRBD1|TRBJ1-2|few
TGCGCCAGCAGGTTACAGGGGGCGCGTGGCTACACCTTC
CASRLQGARGYTF
>TRBV6-5|TRBD1|TRBJ1-6|few
TGTGCCAGCAGTTACCTAGGCGGGACAGGGGATTCACCCCTCCACTTT
CASSYLGGTGDSPLHF
>TRBV12-3/TRBV12-4|NA|TRBJ2-5|few
TGTGCCAGCAGTTCGCCCGGGGGCCAGCTCCAAGAGACCCAGTACTTC
CASSSPGGQLQETQYF
>TRBV27|TRBD1|TRBJ2-5|NA
TGTGCCAGCAGTCAACGACAGGGAAGAGATTGCGAGACCCAGTACTTC
CASSQRQGRDCETQYF
>TRBV27|NA|TRBJ2-7|NA
TGTGCCAGCAGCCCGGCAGGATCTGACGGGGAGGTACGATACGAGCAGTACTTC
CASSPAGSDGEVRYEQYF
>TRBV6-6|NA|TRBJ1-5|few
TGTGCCAGCAGTTCGGGTCCGCGGCCCCAGCATTTT
CASSSGPRPQHF
>TRBV7-9|NA|TRBJ2-7|few
TGTGCCAGCAGCTTTCAACCGGGACTTTCCGTCGACGAGCAGTACTTC
CASSFQPGLSVDEQYF
>TRBV5-1|NA|TRBJ2-7|few
TGCGCCAGCAGCTTGCGCGGGGAGAGCTCCTACGAGCAGTACTTC
CASSLRGESSYEQYF
>TRBV15|TRBD2|TRBJ2-5|NA
TGTGCCACCAGCAGAGGAAGAAAGCTAGCGGGATTCCAAGAGACCCAGTACTTC
CATSRGRKLAGFQETQYF
>TRBV11-2|TRBD2|TRBJ2-1|NA
TGTGCCAGCAGCGGACTAGCGGTCAATGAGCAGTTCTTC
CASSGLAVNEQFF
>TRBV12-3/TRBV12-4|NA|TRBJ2-1|few
TGTGCCAGCAGGTCCGGGATTTGGGAAAGCAATGAGCAGTTCTTC
CASRSGIWESNEQFF
>TRBV4-1|NA|TRBJ1-2|few
TGCGCCAGCAGCCAAGACCGAAGGGAGTGGGGTCTAGTCTACACCTTC
CASSQDRREWGLVYTF
>TRBV5-1|NA|TRBJ2-1|NA
TGCGCCAGCAGCCCCAAAGACAGGTATGAGCAGTTCTTC
CASSPKDRYEQFF
>TRBV9|NA|TRBJ2-2|NA
TGTGCCAGCAGCGTACAGGGGGCCTACGGAGGCGGGAGGGCCACCGGGGAGCTGTTTTTT
CASSVQGAYGGGRATGELFF
>TRBV3-1|TRBD1|TRBJ2-6|NA
TGTGCCAGCAGCTTCCAGATGACAGGGGTTACGGGGGCCAACGTCCTGACTTTC
CASSFQMTGVTGANVLTF
>TRBV6-1|TRBD1|TRBJ1-2|NA
TGTGCCAGCAGCCGACAGGGGCCTACTAACTATGGCTACACCTTC
CASSRQGPTNYGYTF
>TRBV4-2|TRBD2|TRBJ2-5|once
TGTGCCAGCAGCCAAGTTGCTATGCCGGGACTAGCTTATGAGACCCAGTACTTC
CASSQVAMPGLAYETQYF
>TRBV11-2|NA|TRBJ1-2|NA
TGTGCCAGCAGCTTATACAGGAGTAACTATGGCTACACCTTC
CASSLYRSNYGYTF